This T cell receptor beta chain is from a study of T cells in Graves' hyperthyroidism and ophthalmopathy. Broader study findings: Most expanded thyroid clonotypes above 0.001 also appeared in blood.

Patients with uncontrolled infections, other autoimmune diseases, pregnancy or lactation were excluded. In its sample, this clonotype was seen many times. The antigen is not known. Researchers amplified the TCR beta CDR3 regions from RNA transcripts. HTBI primers were used for first-round RT-PCR of the TCR CDR3. TCRdb reanalysed the multiplex PCR reads using MiXCR and keeps one entry per CDR3 protein. The sample contains around 390,000 distinct CDR3 sequences, about 14% of which appear only once. V shed 6 bases, J shed 2 bases, and the junction held 6 bases outside the gene matches. The CDR3 contains 14 residues.

This sequence was found in a woman aged 25 to 45 with Graves' ophthalmopathy. Sequencing used blood. The gene calls are TRBV12-3 or TRBV12-4 and TRBJ2-7; 8 positions agree with TRBD1. CDR3: CASRKDRGTYEQYF. The CDR3 DNA follows: TGTGCCAGCAGGAAAGACAGGGGAACCTACGAGCAGTACTTC.